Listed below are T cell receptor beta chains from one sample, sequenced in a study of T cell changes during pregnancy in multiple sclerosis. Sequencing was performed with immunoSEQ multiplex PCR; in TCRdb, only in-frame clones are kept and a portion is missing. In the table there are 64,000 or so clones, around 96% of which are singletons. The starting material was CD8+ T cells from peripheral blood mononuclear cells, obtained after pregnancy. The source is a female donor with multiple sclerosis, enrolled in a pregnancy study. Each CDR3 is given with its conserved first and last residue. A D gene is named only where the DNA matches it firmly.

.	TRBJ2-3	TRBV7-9	CASSPARGQDPTDTQYF	TGTGCCAGCAGCCCTGCGCGGGGGCAGGACCCCACAGATACGCAGTATTTT
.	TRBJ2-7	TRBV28	CASSFGGTYEQYF	TGTGCCAGCAGCTTTGGCGGGACCTACGAGCAGTACTTC
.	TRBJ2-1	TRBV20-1	CSARGVEQFF	TGCAGTGCTAGGGGAGTTGAGCAGTTCTTC
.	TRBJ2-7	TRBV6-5	CASSPRALYEQYF	TGTGCCAGCAGCCCCAGGGCCCTATACGAGCAGTACTTC
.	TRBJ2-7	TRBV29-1	CSVTHSGQGHGYEQYF	TGCAGCGTTACCCATTCAGGTCAGGGCCATGGCTACGAGCAGTACTTC
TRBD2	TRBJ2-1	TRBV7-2	CASSLTSGPLNEQFF	TGTGCCAGCAGCCTCACTAGCGGCCCCCTCAATGAGCAGTTCTTC
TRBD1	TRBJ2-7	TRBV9	CASSTRTGSAEQYF	TGTGCCAGCAGCACCCGGACAGGGTCCGCCGAGCAGTACTTC
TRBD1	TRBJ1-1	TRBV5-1	CASSAIPGQGANTEAFF	TGCGCCAGCAGCGCCATCCCGGGACAGGGGGCGAACACTGAAGCTTTCTTT
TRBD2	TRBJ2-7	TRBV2	CASSEAASGPPSYEQYF	TGTGCCAGCAGTGAAGCGGCTAGCGGGCCCCCGTCTTACGAGCAGTACTTC
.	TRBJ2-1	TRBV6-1	CASSEAPQRVHNEQFF	TGTGCCAGCAGTGAAGCCCCCCAGCGGGTACACAATGAGCAGTTCTTC